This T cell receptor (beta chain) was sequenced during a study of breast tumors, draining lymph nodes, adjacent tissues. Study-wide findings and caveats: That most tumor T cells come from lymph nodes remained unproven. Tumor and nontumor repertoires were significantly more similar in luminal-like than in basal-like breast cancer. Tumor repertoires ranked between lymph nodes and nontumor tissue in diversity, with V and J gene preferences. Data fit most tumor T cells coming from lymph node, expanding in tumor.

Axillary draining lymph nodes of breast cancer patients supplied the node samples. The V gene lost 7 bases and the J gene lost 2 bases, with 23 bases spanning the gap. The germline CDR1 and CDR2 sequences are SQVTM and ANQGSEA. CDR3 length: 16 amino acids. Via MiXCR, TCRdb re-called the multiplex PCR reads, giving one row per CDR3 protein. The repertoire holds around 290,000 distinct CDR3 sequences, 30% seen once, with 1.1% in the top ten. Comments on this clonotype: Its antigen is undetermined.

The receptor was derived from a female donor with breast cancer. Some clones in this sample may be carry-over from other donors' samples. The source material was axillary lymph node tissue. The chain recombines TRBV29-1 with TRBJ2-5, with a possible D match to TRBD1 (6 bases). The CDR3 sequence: CSAVGFGTGFQETQYF. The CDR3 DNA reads TGCAGCGCGGTAGGGTTCGGAACAGGGTTTCAAGAGACCCAGTACTTC.